Described below is a single TCR beta chain sequence and its context. The sample belongs to a study of neoadjuvant anti-PD-1 for oral cavity cancer. Using immunoSEQ multiplex PCR, the repertoire was profiled, and TCRdb retains in-frame clones only, with some absent. The sample lists some 7,600 clones, around 53% occurring once. The CDR3 is 16 amino acids. Trimming cost V 0 bases and J 6 bases; bases outside gene matches: 10. The V gene's germline CDR1 is LGHNA and CDR2 YNFKEQ. Here the sequenced sample was tumor tissue, taken before nivolumab (anti-PD-1) treatment. The chain uses TRBV4-2 and TRBJ2-7, with 8 bases aligning to TRBD2. The sequence derives from a person aged 40-85 years with oral cavity squamous cell carcinoma. CDR3 protein: CASSQDLQRELFEQYF. CDR3 bases: TGTGCCAGCAGCCAAGATCTCCAGCGGGAGCTGTTCGAGCAGTACTTC.